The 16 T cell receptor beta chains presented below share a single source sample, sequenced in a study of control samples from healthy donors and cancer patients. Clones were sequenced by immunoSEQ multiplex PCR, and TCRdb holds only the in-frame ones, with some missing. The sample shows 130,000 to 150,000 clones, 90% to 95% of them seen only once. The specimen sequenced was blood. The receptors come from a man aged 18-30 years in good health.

The CDR3 spells CASSLAGGEGEQYF. The CDR3 coding sequence is TGCGCCAGCAGCTTGGCAGGCGGGGAGGGCGAGCAGTACTTC. V gene TRBV5-1 combines with J gene TRBJ2-7, with TRBD2 identical over 7 bases. Germline V CDR1 and CDR2: SGHRS, YFSETQ. V lost 0 bases and J lost 6; bases outside the gene matches: 6. The CDR3 is made up of 14 amino acids.

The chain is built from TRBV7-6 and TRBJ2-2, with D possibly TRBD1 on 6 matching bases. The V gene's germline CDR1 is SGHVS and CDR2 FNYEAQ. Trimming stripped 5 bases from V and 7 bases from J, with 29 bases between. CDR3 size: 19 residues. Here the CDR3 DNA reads TGTGCCAGCAGCCTCTCCGGGACATCTCGTGTAAAAGTCGGCGGGGAGCTGTTTTTT. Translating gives CASSLSGTSRVKVGGELFF.

The CDR3: CAWSVSFNTEAFF. Here the CDR3 DNA reads TGTGCCTGGAGTGTATCATTTAACACTGAAGCTTTCTTT. This chain uses TRBV30 with TRBJ1-1, with unresolved D. Germline CDR1 and CDR2: GTSNPN and SVGIG (reference sequence). This CDR3 spans 13 amino acids. Between the trimmed V and J ends, which lost 0 bases and 2 bases, there was a span of 7 bases.

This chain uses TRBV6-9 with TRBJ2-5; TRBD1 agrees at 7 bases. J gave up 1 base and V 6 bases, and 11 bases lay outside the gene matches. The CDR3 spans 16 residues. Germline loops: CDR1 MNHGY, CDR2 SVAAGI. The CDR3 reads CASRLFWTGSQETQYF. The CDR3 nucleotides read TGTGCCAGCAGACTCTTCTGGACAGGCTCCCAAGAGACCCAGTACTTC.

CDR3 amino acids: CAWSGRPDTQYF. The CDR3, as DNA: TGTGCCTGGAGTGGACGGCCAGATACGCAGTATTTT. The rearrangement uses TRBV30 and TRBJ2-3; no reliable D call. With 1 base removed from V and 4 bases from J, the gap between germline ends came to 6 bases. The CDR3 has 12 residues. Per germline, CDR1 GTSNPN and CDR2 SVGIG (reference sequence). Supplemented by reference TRBV30 and TRBJ2-3, the full variable domain reads SQTIHQWPATLVQPVGSPLSLECTVEGTSNPNLYWYRQAAGRGLQLLFYSVGIGQISSEVPQNLSASRPQDRQFILSSKKLLLSDSGFYLCAWSGRPDTQYFGPGTRLTVL.

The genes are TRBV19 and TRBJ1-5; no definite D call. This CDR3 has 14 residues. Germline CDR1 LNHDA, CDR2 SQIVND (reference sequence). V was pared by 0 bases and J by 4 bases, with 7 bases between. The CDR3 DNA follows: TGTGCCAGTAGTATAGATCGGGTAAATCAGCCCCAGCATTTT. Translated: CASSIDRVNQPQHF.

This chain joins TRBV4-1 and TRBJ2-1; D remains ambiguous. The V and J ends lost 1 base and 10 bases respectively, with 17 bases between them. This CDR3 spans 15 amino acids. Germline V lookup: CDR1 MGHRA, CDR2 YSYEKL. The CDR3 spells CASSQVTTGWWEQFF. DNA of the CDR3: TGCGCCAGCAGCCAAGTGACAACCGGTTGGTGGGAGCAGTTCTTC.

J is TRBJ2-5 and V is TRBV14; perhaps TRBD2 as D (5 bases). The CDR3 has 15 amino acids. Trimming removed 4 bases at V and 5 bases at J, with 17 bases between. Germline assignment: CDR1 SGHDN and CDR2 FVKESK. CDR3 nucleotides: TGTGCCAGCAGCCCCCGACTGGGAGCGGTGGAGACCCAGTACTTC. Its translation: CASSPRLGAVETQYF.

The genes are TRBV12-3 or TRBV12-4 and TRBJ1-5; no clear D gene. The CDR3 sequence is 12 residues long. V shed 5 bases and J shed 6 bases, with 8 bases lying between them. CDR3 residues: CASSITTQPQHF. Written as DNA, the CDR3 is TGTGCCAGCAGTATAACAACTCAGCCCCAGCATTTT.

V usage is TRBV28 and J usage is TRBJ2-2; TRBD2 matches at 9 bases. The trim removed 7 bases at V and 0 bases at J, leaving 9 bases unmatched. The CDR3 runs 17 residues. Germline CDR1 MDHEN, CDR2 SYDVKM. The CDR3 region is CASNLMTSGANTGELFF. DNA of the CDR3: TGTGCCAGCAACCTGATGACTAGCGGAGCGAACACCGGGGAGCTGTTTTTT.

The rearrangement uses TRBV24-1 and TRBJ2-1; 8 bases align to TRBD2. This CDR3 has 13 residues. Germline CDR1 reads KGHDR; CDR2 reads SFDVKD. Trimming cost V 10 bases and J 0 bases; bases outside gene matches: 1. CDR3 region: CATSGNSYNEQFF. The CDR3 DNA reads TGTGCCACTAGCGGGAACTCCTACAATGAGCAGTTCTTC.

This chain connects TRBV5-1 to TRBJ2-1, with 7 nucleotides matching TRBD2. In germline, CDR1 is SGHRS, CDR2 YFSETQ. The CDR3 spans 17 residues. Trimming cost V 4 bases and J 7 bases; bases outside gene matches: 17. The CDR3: CASSPPTSGGGGNEQFF. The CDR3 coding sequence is TGCGCCAGCAGCCCGCCAACGAGTGGCGGGGGTGGGAATGAGCAGTTCTTC.

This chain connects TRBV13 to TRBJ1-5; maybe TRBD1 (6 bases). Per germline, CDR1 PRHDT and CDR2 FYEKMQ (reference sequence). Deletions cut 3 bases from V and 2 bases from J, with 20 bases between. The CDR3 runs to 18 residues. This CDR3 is CASSFPEVGRGGNQPQHF. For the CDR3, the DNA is TGTGCCAGCAGCTTCCCCGAGGTGGGCAGGGGAGGCAATCAGCCCCAGCATTTT.

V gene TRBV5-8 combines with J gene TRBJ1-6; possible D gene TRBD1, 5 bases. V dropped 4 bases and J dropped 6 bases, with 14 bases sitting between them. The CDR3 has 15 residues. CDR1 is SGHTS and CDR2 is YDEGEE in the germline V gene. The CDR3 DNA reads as TGTGCCAGCAGCGTGCGGGGGGAGGGTAATTCACCCCTCCACTTT. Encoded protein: CASSVRGEGNSPLHF.

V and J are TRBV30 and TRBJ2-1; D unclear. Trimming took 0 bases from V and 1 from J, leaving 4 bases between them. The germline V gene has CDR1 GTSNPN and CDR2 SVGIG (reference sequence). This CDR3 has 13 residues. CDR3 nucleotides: TGTGCCTGGAGTGTTTGGTCCTACAATGAGCAGTTCTTC. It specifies CAWSVWSYNEQFF.

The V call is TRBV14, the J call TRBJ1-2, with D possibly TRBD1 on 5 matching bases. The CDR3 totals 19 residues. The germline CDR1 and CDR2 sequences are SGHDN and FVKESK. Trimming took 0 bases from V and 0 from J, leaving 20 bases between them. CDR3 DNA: TGTGCCAGCAGCCAAGAATATCTGTCCGGGGCCATTACTAACTATGGCTACACCTTC. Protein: CASSQEYLSGAITNYGYTF.